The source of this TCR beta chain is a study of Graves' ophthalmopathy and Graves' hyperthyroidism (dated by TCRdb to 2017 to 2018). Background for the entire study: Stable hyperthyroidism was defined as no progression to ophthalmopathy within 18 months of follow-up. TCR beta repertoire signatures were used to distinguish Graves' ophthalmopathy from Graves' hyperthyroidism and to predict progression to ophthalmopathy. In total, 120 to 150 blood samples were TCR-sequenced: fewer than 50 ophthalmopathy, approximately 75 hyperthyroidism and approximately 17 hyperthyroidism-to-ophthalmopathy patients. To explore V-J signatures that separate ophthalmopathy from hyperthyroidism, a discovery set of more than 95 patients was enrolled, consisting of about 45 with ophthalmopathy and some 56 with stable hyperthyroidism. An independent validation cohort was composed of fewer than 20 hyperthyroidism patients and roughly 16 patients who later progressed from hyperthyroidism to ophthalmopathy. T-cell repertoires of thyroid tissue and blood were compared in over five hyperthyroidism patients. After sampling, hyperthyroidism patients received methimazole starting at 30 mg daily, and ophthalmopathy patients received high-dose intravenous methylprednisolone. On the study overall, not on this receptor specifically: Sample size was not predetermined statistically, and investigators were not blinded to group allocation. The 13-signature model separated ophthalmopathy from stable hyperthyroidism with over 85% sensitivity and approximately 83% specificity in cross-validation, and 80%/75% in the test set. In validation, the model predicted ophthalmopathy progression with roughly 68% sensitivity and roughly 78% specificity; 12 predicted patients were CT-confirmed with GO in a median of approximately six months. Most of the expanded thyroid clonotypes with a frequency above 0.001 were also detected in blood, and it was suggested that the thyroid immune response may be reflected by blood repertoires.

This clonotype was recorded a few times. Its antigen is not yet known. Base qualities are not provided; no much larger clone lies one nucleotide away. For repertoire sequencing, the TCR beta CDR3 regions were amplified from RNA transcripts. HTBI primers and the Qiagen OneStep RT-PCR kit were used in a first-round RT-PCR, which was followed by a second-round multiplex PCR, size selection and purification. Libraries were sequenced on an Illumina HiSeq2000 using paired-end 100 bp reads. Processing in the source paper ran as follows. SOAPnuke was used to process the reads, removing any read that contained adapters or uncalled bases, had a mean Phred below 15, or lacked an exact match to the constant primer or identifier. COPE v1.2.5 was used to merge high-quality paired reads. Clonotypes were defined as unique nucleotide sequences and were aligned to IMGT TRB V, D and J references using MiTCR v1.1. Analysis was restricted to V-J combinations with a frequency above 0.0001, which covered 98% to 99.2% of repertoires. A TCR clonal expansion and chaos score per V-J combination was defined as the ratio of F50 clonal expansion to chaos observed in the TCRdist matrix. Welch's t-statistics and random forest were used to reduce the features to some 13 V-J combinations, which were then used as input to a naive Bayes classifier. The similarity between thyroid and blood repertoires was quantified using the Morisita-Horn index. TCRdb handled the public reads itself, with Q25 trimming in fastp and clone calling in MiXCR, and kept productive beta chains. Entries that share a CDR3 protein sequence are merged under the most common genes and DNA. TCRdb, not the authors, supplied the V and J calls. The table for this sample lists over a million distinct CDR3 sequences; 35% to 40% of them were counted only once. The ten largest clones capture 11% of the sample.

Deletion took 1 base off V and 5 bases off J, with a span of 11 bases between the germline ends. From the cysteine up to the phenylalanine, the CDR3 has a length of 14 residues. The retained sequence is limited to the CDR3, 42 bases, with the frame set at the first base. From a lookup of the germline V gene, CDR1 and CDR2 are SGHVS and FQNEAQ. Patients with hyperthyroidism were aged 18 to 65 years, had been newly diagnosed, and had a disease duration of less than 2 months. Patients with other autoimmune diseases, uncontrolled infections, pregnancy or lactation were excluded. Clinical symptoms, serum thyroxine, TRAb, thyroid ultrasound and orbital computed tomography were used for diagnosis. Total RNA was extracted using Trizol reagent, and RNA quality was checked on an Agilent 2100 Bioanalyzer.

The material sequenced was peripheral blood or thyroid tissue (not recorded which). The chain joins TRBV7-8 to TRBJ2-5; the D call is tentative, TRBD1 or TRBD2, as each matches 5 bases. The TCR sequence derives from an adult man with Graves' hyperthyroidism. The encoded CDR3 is CASSLDGARETQYF. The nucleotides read TGTGCCAGCAGCTTAGACGGGGCACGGGAGACCCAGTACTTC.